A single sample gave rise to the 21 T cell receptor beta chains below, sequenced in a study of T cells in localized non-small cell lung cancer. Method: immunoSEQ multiplex PCR; TCRdb's copy keeps in-frame clones and lacks some. The sample shows 9,500 to 10,000 clones, 80% to 95% of them seen only once. The specimen was peripheral blood, collected before any cancer treatment. These receptors originate from a male donor aged 60 or older with stage III squamous cell lung carcinoma.

This chain connects TRBV11-2 to TRBJ1-1; 8 bases map to TRBD1. The CDR3 is 16 residues long. Germline lookup yields CDR1 SGHAT and CDR2 FQNNGV. The V segment lost 3 bases and the J segment 3 bases; nucleotides outside the gene matches: 9. The CDR3 reads CASSFGYRGAHTEAFF. The CDR3 coding sequence is TGTGCCAGCAGCTTTGGATACAGGGGGGCACACACTGAAGCTTTCTTT.

V usage is TRBV10-3 and J usage is TRBJ2-7; 7 bases line up with TRBD1. Trimming took 6 bases from V and 3 from J; bases not matched to a gene: 8. Per germline, CDR1 ENHRY and CDR2 SYGVKD. There are 14 residues in the CDR3. The CDR3 here is CAIRSRDSHYEQYF. CDR3 sequence (DNA): TGTGCCATCAGAAGCCGGGACAGCCACTACGAGCAGTACTTC.

The chain combines TRBV5-1 with TRBJ1-3; D is unresolved. The germline gives CDR1 SGHRS, CDR2 YFSETQ. The CDR3 is made up of 13 amino acids. The V gene lost 2 bases and the J gene lost 0 bases, with 3 bases spanning the gap. CDR3 sequence (DNA): TGCGCCAGCAGCTTAGGCTCTGGAAACACCATATATTTT. The encoded protein is CASSLGSGNTIYF. The full variable domain, in which reference TRBV5-1 and TRBJ1-3 provide the parts outside the CDR3, is KAGVTQTPRYLIKTRGQQVTLSCSPISGHRSVSWYQQTPGQGLQFLFEYFSETQRNKGNFPGRFSGRQFSNSRSEMNVSTLELGDSALYLCASSLGSGNTIYFGEGSWLTVV.

The genes are TRBV5-1 and TRBJ2-3, with 11 bases fitting TRBD2. After removal of 5 bases from V and 2 bases from J, the junction contained 4 bases not matched to a gene. Germline V gives CDR1 SGHRS, CDR2 YFSETQ. This CDR3 has 15 amino acids. The DNA of the CDR3 is TGCGCCAGCAGGATTAGCGGGGGGGACACAGATACGCAGTATTTT. Amino acid sequence: CASRISGGDTDTQYF. The whole variable domain, remainder taken from reference TRBV5-1 and TRBJ2-3, is KAGVTQTPRYLIKTRGQQVTLSCSPISGHRSVSWYQQTPGQGLQFLFEYFSETQRNKGNFPGRFSGRQFSNSRSEMNVSTLELGDSALYLCASRISGGDTDTQYFGPGTRLTVL.

The chain couples TRBV11-2 to TRBJ1-5; unclear D gene. V lost 5 bases, J lost 3 bases, and 11 bases lay in between. The CDR3 is 14 amino acids. CDR1 is SGHAT and CDR2 is FQNNGV in the germline V gene. Here the CDR3 DNA reads TGTGCCAGCAGCCCCGACGGACCCAATCAGCCCCAGCATTTT. It translates to CASSPDGPNQPQHF.

The chain carries TRBV27 and TRBJ1-6; D unresolved. Trimming cost V 5 bases and J 7 bases, with 6 bases left between them. The CDR3 has 12 amino acids. The germline V gene encodes CDR1 MNHEY and CDR2 SMNVEV (reference sequence). CDR3 loop: CASSAVNSPLHF. The DNA for the CDR3 is TGTGCCAGCAGTGCAGTCAATTCACCCCTCCACTTT.

The V gene is TRBV18, the J gene TRBJ1-4; 8 nucleotides match TRBD1. J was trimmed by 6 bases and V by 6 bases; bases with no gene match: 3. The CDR3 is 13 residues long. Germline V gene sequence: CDR1 KGHSH, CDR2 LQKENI. The CDR3 nucleotides are TGTGCCAGCTCTCCGGACAGGGATGAAAAACTGTTTTTT. Translated, it gives CASSPDRDEKLFF.

V gene TRBV15 combines with J gene TRBJ1-4; TRBD1 is a possible D gene (6 bases). The ends were cut back, 5 bases at V and 5 bases at J, with 12 bases in the middle. The CDR3 runs to 14 residues. CDR1 and CDR2 (germline): LNHNV, YYDKDF (reference sequence). The CDR3 loop is CATSYQGPNEKLFF. CDR3 sequence (DNA): TGTGCCACCAGCTATCAGGGGCCCAATGAAAAACTGTTTTTT.

The chain carries TRBV5-1 and TRBJ1-1; no firm D call. CDR3 length: 14 amino acids. Per the germline V gene, CDR1 is SGHRS and CDR2 is YFSETQ. Trimming left V 4 bases short and J 0 bases short, with 10 bases between. CDR3 residues: CASSLSSLNTEAFF. The CDR3 coding sequence is TGCGCCAGCAGCCTATCCTCTTTGAACACTGAAGCTTTCTTT.

The chain is built from TRBV14 and TRBJ1-4, with D uncertain. Trimming took off 4 bases at V and 8 bases at J, with 11 bases between the two ends. Per the germline V gene, CDR1 is SGHDN and CDR2 is FVKESK. The CDR3 loop spans 13 amino acids. CDR3 bases: TGTGCCAGCAGCCTCCGTTTGGGGGAAAAACTGTTTTTT. This gives the protein CASSLRLGEKLFF.

The V and J genes are TRBV28 and TRBJ1-4; 7 positions match TRBD1. The V and J ends lost 7 bases and 6 bases, in that order; junction bases with no gene match: 14. CDR3 length: 16 residues. Germline V CDR1 and CDR2: MDHEN, SYDVKM. The CDR3 DNA is TGTGCCAGCACTCTAAGGGACCGGGACAGTTATGAAAAACTGTTTTTT. Translating gives CASTLRDRDSYEKLFF.

This rearrangement joins TRBV23-1 to TRBJ2-3; a possible D gene is TRBD1 (5 bases). TRBV23-1 has ORF status, its function being uncertain. The CDR3 has 16 residues. The ends were cut back, 0 bases at V and 0 bases at J, with 10 bases in the middle. CDR3 sequence: CASSQSKGASTDTQYF. The CDR3 bases are TGCGCCAGCAGTCAATCGAAAGGGGCTAGCACAGATACGCAGTATTTT.

The gene calls are TRBV5-6 and TRBJ1-2, with D perhaps TRBD1 (5 bases). CDR1 SGHDT and CDR2 YYEEEE come from the germline V gene. The V gene lost 4 bases and the J gene lost 4 bases, with 14 bases spanning the gap. CDR3 length: 14 amino acids. The CDR3 here is CASSPGLGGYGYTF. CDR3 bases: TGTGCCAGCAGCCCGGGACTCGGTGGCTATGGCTACACCTTC.

Here the CDR3 DNA reads TGTGCCAGCAGCCAGACTAGCGGGGGGCACACCGGGGAGCTGTTTTTT. It codes for CASSQTSGGHTGELFF. The chain joins TRBV7-6 to TRBJ2-2; 13 bases fit TRBD2. Germline V gene sequence: CDR1 SGHVS, CDR2 FNYEAQ. This CDR3 region has 16 residues. The junction had 3 bases not matched to a gene; V was cut back by 5 bases and J by 3 bases.

The CDR3 region has the DNA TGTGCCAGCAGCCTAGCTACAGGGTTTGAAGCTTTCTTT. Amino acid sequence: CASSLATGFEAFF. The rearrangement links TRBV5-6 to TRBJ1-1, with a possible D match to TRBD1 (6 bases). Trimming removed 4 bases from V and 7 bases from J, with 14 bases in between. The CDR3 sequence is 13 residues long. Germline CDR1 reads SGHDT; CDR2 reads YYEEEE. The whole variable domain, remainder taken from reference TRBV5-6 and TRBJ1-1, is DAGVTQSPTHLIKTRGQQVTLRCSPKSGHDTVSWYQQALGQGPQFIFQYYEEEERQRGNFPDRFSGHQFPNYSSELNVNALLLGDSALYLCASSLATGFEAFFGQGTRLTVV.

The chain couples TRBV29-1 to TRBJ2-2, with D possibly being TRBD1 (5 bases). Germline CDR1 is SQVTM and CDR2 is ANQGSEA. This CDR3 is built from 17 residues. Trimming took off 6 bases at V and 0 bases at J, with 20 bases between the two ends. The CDR3 reads CSVSVVQAVPNTGELFF. CDR3 nucleotide sequence: TGCAGCGTCAGCGTTGTACAGGCAGTACCGAACACCGGGGAGCTGTTTTTT.

V and J are TRBV5-1 and TRBJ2-7, with D possibly TRBD2 on 6 matching bases. Per the germline V gene, CDR1 is SGHRS and CDR2 is YFSETQ. This CDR3 region has 15 residues. The ends were cut back, 0 bases at V and 2 bases at J, with 12 bases in the middle. CDR3 region: CASSLDGTFAYEQYF. The CDR3 coding sequence is TGCGCCAGCAGCTTGGACGGGACTTTTGCCTACGAGCAGTACTTC.

The V gene is TRBV30, the J gene TRBJ1-2, with D possibly being TRBD1 (6 bases). The CDR3 is 13 amino acids. V was clipped by 2 bases and J by 8 bases, with 15 bases between them. The germline CDR1 and CDR2 sequences are GTSNPN and SVGIG (reference sequence). CDR3 loop: CAWSPRGLGGYTF. The CDR3 DNA follows: TGTGCCTGGAGTCCCCGGGGGCTGGGGGGCTACACCTTC.

The J gene is TRBJ2-3, the V gene TRBV7-2, with D possibly TRBD2 on 6 matching bases. Trimming stripped 7 bases from V and 4 bases from J, with 15 bases between. The CDR3 sequence is 14 residues long. Germline V lookup: CDR1 SGHTA, CDR2 FQGNSA. The CDR3 bases are TGTGCCAGCACCCAAGGGAGGCTCCCAGATACGCAGTATTTT. Its translation: CASTQGRLPDTQYF. The full variable domain, in which reference TRBV7-2 and TRBJ2-3 provide the parts outside the CDR3, is GAGVSQSPSNKVTEKGKDVELRCDPISGHTALYWYRQSLGQGLEFLIYFQGNSAPDKSGLPSDRFSAERTGGSVSTLTIQRTQQEDSAVYLCASTQGRLPDTQYFGPGTRLTVL.

The chain has TRBV6-5 and TRBJ2-7; D is undetermined. CDR1 is MNHEY and CDR2 is SVGAGI in the germline V gene. CDR3 length equals 13 residues. V was pared by 3 bases and J by 4 bases, with 10 bases between. The CDR3 region is CASSYDRKYEQYF. Here the CDR3 DNA reads TGTGCCAGCAGTTATGACCGAAAGTACGAGCAGTACTTC.

The chain is built from TRBV7-3 and TRBJ2-5, with 11 bases that match TRBD1. This CDR3 has 16 residues. J gave up 5 bases and V 2 bases, and 7 bases lay outside the gene matches. Germline CDR1 SGHTA, CDR2 FQGTGA. In DNA form, the CDR3 reads TGTGCCAGCAGCTTACAAGGACAGGGGGCTTGGGAGACCCAGTACTTC. This encodes CASSLQGQGAWETQYF.